The T cell receptor (beta chain) described here comes from a study of T cell responses to AZD1222 COVID-19 vaccine. Points from the study as a whole: CD4 TCRs linked to vaccination spanned spike, dominating at 160-218 and 743-854. It was only after the peak T cell response that any repertoires were sampled. White British ancestry dominated among donors, who included more females, and clonal diversity was possibly underestimated.

Per germline, CDR1 LGHDT and CDR2 YNNKEL (reference sequence). The CDR3 length is 14 residues. The V and J ends lost 2 bases and 8 bases respectively, with 12 bases between them. Clones were sequenced by immunoSEQ multiplex PCR, and TCRdb holds only the in-frame ones, with some missing. The table lists 90,000 to 110,000 clones, around nine tenths of them singletons. On this clone: Its antigen remains unidentified.

This receptor was identified in an adult in good health. J is TRBJ1-4 and V is TRBV3-1 (or the pseudogene TRBV3-2); D is uncertain. The starting material was peripheral blood, obtained on day 0 of AZD1222 vaccination. As DNA, the CDR3 is TGTGCCAGCAGCCAAATCGGACGAGTGGAAAAACTGTTTTTT. This gives the protein CASSQIGRVEKLFF.